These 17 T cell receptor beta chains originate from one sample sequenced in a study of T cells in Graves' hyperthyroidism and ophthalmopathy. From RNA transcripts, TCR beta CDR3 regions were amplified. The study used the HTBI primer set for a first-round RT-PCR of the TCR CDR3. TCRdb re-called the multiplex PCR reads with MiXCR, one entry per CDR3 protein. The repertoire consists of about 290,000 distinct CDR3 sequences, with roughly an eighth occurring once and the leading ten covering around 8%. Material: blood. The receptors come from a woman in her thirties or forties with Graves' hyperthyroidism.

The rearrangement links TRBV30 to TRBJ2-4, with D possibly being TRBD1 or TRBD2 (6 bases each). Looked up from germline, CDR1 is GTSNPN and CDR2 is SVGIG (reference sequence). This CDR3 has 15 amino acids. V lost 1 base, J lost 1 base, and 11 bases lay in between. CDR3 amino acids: CAWSGGGQAKNIQYF. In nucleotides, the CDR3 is TGTGCCTGGAGTGGTGGGGGGCAGGCCAAAAACATTCAGTACTTC. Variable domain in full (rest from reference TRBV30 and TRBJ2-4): SQTIHQWPATLVQPVGSPLSLECTVEGTSNPNLYWYRQAAGRGLQLLFYSVGIGQISSEVPQNLSASRPQDRQFILSSKKLLLSDSGFYLCAWSGGGQAKNIQYFGAGTRLSVL.

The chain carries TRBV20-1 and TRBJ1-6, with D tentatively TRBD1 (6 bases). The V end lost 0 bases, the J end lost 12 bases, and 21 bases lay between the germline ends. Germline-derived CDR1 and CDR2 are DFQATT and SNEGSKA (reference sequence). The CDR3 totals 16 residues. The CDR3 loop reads CSARESTGSPIGPLHF. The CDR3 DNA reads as TGCAGTGCTAGAGAGAGCACAGGGAGTCCCATTGGACCCCTCCACTTT.

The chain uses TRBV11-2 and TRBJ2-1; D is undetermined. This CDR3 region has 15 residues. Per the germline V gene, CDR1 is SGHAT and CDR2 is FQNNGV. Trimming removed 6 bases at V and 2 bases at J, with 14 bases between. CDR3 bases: TGTGCCAGCAGTTTTCGGAAGTTCCCCTACAATGAGCAGTTCTTC. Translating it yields CASSFRKFPYNEQFF. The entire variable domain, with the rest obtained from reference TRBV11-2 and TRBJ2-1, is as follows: EAGVAQSPRYKIIEKRQSVAFWCNPISGHATLYWYQQILGQGPKLLIQFQNNGVVDDSQLPKDRFSAERLKGVDSTLKIQPAKLEDSAVYLCASSFRKFPYNEQFFGPGTRLTVL.

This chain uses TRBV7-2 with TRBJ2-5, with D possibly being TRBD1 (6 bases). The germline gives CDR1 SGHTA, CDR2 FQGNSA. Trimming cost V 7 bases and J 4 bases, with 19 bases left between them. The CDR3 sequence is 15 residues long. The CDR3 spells CASTQRTDLRETQYF. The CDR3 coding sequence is TGTGCCAGCACCCAAAGGACAGACCTGCGAGAGACCCAGTACTTC.

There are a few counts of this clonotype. CDR3 amino acids: CASSAQMERTGELFF. Written as DNA, the CDR3 is TGTGCCAGCAGTGCCCAGATGGAAAGGACCGGGGAGCTGTTTTTT. This rearrangement joins TRBV6-1 to TRBJ2-2; D call uncertain. The germline V gene has CDR1 MNHNS and CDR2 SASEGT. CDR3 length: 15 amino acids. V was shortened by 4 bases and J by 5 bases, with 14 bases between the two germline ends.

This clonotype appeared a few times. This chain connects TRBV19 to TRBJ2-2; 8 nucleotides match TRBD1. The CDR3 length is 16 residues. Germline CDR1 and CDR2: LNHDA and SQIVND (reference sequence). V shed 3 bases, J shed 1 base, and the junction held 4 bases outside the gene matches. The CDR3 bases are TGTGCCAGTAGTATCCGGACAGGGCGGAACACCGGGGAGCTGTTTTTT. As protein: CASSIRTGRNTGELFF.

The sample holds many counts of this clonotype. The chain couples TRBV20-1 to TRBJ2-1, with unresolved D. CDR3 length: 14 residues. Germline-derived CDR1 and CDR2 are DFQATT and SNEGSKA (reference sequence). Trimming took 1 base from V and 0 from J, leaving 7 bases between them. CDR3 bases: TGCAGTGCTAGAGGTGGCATCTCCTACAATGAGCAGTTCTTC. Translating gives CSARGGISYNEQFF.

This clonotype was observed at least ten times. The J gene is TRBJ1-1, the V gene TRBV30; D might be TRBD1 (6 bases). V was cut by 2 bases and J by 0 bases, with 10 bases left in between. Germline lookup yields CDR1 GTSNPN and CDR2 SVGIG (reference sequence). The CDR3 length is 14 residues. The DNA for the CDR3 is TGTGCCTGGAGTATGACAGGCTTGAACACTGAAGCTTTCTTT. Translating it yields CAWSMTGLNTEAFF.

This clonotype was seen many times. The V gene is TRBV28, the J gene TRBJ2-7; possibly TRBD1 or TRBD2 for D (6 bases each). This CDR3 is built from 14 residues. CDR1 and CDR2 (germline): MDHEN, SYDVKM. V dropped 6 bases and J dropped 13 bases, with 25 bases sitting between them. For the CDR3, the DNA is TGTGCCAGCAGCCTCGGAGGGGGGAACGAGCGTTTATACTTC. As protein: CASSLGGGNERLYF. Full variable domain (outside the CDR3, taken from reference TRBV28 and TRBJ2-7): DVKVTQSSRYLVKRTGEKVFLECVQDMDHENMFWYRQDPGLGLRLIYFSYDVKMKEKGDIPEGYSVSREKKERFSLILESASTNQTSMYLCASSLGGGNERLYFGPGTRLTVT.

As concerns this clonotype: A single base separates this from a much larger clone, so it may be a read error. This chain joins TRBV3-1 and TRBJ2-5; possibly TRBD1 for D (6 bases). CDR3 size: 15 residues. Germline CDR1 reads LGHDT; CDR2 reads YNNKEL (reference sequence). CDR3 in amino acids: CASTQGLGQQETQYF. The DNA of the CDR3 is TGTGCCAGCACCCAAGGACTTGGACAGCAAGAGACCCAGTACTTC.

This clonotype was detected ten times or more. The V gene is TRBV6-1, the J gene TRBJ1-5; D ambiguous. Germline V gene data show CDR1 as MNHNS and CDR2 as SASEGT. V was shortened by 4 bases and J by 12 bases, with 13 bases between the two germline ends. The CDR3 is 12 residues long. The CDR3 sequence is CASSVIGPNQHF. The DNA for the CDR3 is TGTGCCAGCAGTGTAATTGGACCCAACCAGCATTTT.

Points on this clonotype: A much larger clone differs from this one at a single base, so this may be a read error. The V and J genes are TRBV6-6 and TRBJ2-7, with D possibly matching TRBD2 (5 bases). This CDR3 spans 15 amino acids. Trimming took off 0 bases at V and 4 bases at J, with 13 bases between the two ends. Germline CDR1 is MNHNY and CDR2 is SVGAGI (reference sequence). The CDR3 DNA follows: TGTGCCAGCAGTTACTCCTCTAGCCGGAGTTACGAGCAGTACTTC. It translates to CASSYSSSRSYEQYF.

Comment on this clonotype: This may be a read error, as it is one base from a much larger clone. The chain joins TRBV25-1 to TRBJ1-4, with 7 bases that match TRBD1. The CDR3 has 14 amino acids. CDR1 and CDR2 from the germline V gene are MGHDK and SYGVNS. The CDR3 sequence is CTSSDTGANEKLFF. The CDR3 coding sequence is TGTACCAGCAGTGATACAGGGGCTAATGAAAAACTGTTTTTT.

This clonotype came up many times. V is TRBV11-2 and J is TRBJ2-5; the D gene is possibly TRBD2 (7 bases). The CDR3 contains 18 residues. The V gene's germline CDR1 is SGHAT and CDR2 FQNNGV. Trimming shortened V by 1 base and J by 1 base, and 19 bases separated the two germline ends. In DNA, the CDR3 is TGTGCCAGCAGCTTAGGTGGGCGGGGGCCGAGATTCCAAGAGACCCAGTACTTC. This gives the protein CASSLGGRGPRFQETQYF.

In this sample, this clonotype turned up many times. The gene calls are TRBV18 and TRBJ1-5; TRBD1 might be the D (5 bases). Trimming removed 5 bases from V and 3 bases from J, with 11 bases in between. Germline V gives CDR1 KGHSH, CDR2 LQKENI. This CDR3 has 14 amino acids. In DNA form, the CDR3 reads TGTGCCAGCTCAATCATCAGGGACAATCAGCCCCAGCATTTT. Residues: CASSIIRDNQPQHF.

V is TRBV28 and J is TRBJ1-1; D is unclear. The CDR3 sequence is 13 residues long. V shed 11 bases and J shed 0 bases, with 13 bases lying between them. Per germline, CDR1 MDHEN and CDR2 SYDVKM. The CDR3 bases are TGTGCCTCCCACAGAGATATGAACACTGAAGCTTTCTTT. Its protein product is CASHRDMNTEAFF.

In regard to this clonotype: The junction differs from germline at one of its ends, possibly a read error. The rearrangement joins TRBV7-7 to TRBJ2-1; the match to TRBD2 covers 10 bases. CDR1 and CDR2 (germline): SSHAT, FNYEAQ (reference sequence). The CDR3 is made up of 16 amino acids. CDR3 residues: CASSPLGTSAYNEQFF. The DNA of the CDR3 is TGTGCTAGCAGCCCCCTCGGGACTAGCGCCTACAATGAGCAGTTCTTC.